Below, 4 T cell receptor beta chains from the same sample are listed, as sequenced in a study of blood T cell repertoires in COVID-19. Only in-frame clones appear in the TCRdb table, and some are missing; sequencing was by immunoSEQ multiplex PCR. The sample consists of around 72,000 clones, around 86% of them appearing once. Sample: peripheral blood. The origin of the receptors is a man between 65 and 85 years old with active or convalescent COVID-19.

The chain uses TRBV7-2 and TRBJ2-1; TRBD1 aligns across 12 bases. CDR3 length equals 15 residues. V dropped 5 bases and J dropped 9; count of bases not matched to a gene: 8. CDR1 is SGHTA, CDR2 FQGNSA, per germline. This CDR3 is CASSQGTGGFPEQFF. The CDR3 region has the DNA TGTGCCAGCAGCCAAGGGACAGGGGGCTTTCCTGAGCAGTTCTTC.

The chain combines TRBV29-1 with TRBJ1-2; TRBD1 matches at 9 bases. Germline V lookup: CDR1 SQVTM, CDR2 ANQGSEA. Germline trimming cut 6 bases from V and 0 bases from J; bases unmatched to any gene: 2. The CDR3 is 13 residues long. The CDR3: CSVGTGTNYGYTF. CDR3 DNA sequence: TGCAGCGTGGGGACAGGGACTAACTATGGCTACACCTTC.

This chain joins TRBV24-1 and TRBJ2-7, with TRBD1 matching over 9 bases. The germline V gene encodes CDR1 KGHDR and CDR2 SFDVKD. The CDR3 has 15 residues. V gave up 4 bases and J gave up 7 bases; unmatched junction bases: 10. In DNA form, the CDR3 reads TGTGCCACCAGTGACCCCGGGACAGGGAGGGGGGAGCAGTACTTC. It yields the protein CATSDPGTGRGEQYF.

The CDR3 reads CASSIGATVQYF. The CDR3 DNA is TGTGCCAGTAGTATAGGCGCAACTGTTCAGTACTTC. The rearrangement links TRBV19 to TRBJ2-4; D remains unclear. CDR3 length: 12 residues. Germline V gene data show CDR1 as LNHDA and CDR2 as SQIVND (reference sequence). V was trimmed by 1 base and J by 11 bases, leaving 9 bases between them.